Listed below are T cell receptor beta chains from one sample, sequenced in a study of graft-versus-host responses after intestinal transplantation. The protocol was immunoSEQ multiplex PCR, while the TCRdb copy is restricted to in-frame clones and leaves out a portion. The table shows approximately 93,000 clones, with around 92% occurring only once. These receptors have no known antigen. Sequencing used unstimulated CD8+ T cells sorted from spleen or lymph node cells, obtained before transplant. Source of these receptors: a human donor who was the organ donor for an intestinal transplant. Each CDR3 is given with its conserved first and last residue. D genes are given only for firm matches. A clone size is listed for some rows: how often the clone was seen (once, few, many), or a class if it is expanded.

size	length	V	D	J	DNA	CDR3
-	14	TRBV25-1	-	TRBJ1-5	TGTGCCAGCAGTGACATGACGGAGGATCAGCCCCAGCATTTT	CASSDMTEDQPQHF
-	15	TRBV6-1	TRBD1	TRBJ1-2	TGTGCCAGCCAAACCGACAGGGGGAATTACTATGGCTACACCTTC	CASQTDRGNYYGYTF
-	15	TRBV13	TRBD1	TRBJ2-1	TGTGCCAGCAGCCCGGCAGGGGGCGGAGGCAATGAGCAGTTCTTC	CASSPAGGGGNEQFF
-	15	TRBV28	-	TRBJ2-3	TGTGCCAGCAGTTTGTCGACAGGTTTCACAGATACGCAGTATTTT	CASSLSTGFTDTQYF
-	14	TRBV14	-	TRBJ2-7	TGTGCCAGCAGCCAAGGGAACAGGGTTTACGAGCAGTACTTC	CASSQGNRVYEQYF
few	17	TRBV11-2	TRBD2	TRBJ2-5	TGTGCCAGCAGCTTAGGTCTAGCGGGGGGCCATCAAGAGACCCAGTACTTC	CASSLGLAGGHQETQYF
-	11	TRBV6-1	-	TRBJ1-1	TGTGCCAGCAGCGTGGGGGGTGAAGCTTTCTTT	CASSVGGEAFF
once	16	TRBV1	-	TRBJ2-1	TGCACCAGCAGCCGCCTTTCAGGACTAGCGGGAAATGAGCAGTTCTTC	CTSSRLSGLAGNEQFF
-	12	TRBV5-6	-	TRBJ1-2	TGTGCCAGCAGCTACGGGTACTATGGCTACACCTTC	CASSYGYYGYTF
-	13	TRBV11-2	-	TRBJ2-2	TGTGCCAGCAGCTTACTTAACACCGGGGAGCTGTTTTTT	CASSLLNTGELFF
-	14	TRBV6-5	-	TRBJ2-1	TGTGCCAGCACGGCCTGGGGCTCGGACAATGAGCAGTTCTTC	CASTAWGSDNEQFF
-	15	TRBV28	-	TRBJ1-1	TGTGCCAGCAGTTTATGGGCAGGTCCGAACACTGAAGCTTTCTTT	CASSLWAGPNTEAFF
-	11	TRBV20-1	-	TRBJ2-3	TGCAGTGCTAGCCCCTCAGATACGCAGTATTTT	CSASPSDTQYF
-	17	TRBV15	-	TRBJ2-5	TGTGCCACCAGCAGAGATCGTCGTCTCCACAGGCCAGAGACCCAGTACTTC	CATSRDRRLHRPETQYF
once	15	TRBV29-1	TRBD2	TRBJ2-1	TGCAGCGTTGAAGGGACTAGCGGGAGTACGAATGAGCAGTTCTTC	CSVEGTSGSTNEQFF
few	14	TRBV29-1	TRBD2	TRBJ2-1	TGCAGCGTGGCAGCTAGCGGGGGCTACAATGAGCAGTTCTTC	CSVAASGGYNEQFF
-	16	TRBV13	TRBD2	TRBJ2-1	TGTGCCAGCAGGGATTGGACTAGCGGGAAAAACAATGAGCAGTTCTTC	CASRDWTSGKNNEQFF
-	13	TRBV28	-	TRBJ1-2	TGTGCCAGCAATCCAGGCCGCGTCCATGGCTACACCTTC	CASNPGRVHGYTF
-	19	TRBV7-8	TRBD1	TRBJ2-6	TGTGCCAGCAGCTTACTCGTGGGACAGCCAATCTCTGGGGCCAACGTCCTGACTTTC	CASSLLVGQPISGANVLTF
-	17	TRBV28	TRBD2	TRBJ2-2	TGTGCCAGCAGCTTATCCCGAGCGGGGGGTTACACCGGGGAGCTGTTTTTT	CASSLSRAGGYTGELFF
-	18	TRBV9	TRBD2	TRBJ2-1	TGTGCCAGCAGCTTTCGGACTAGCGGGGTCTTGCCCTACAATGAGCAGTTCTTC	CASSFRTSGVLPYNEQFF
-	15	TRBV7-6	TRBD2	TRBJ2-1	TGTGCCAGCAGCTTATGGCCCGGGACTAGCAATGAGCAGTTCTTC	CASSLWPGTSNEQFF
-	15	TRBV7-8	-	TRBJ2-5	TGTGCCAGCAGCTTGCTACAGGGGGGGTTTGAGACCCAGTACTTC	CASSLLQGGFETQYF
-	16	TRBV7-8	-	TRBJ2-1	TGTGCCAGCAGCTCGTACGGGGTTAGCTCCTACAATGAGCAGTTCTTC	CASSSYGVSSYNEQFF
-	15	TRBV11-2	TRBD1	TRBJ1-2	TGTGCCAGCAGCTTAGGGGACAGGGATTCAAGCGGCTACACCTTC	CASSLGDRDSSGYTF
once	13	TRBV9	-	TRBJ2-2	TGTGCCAGCAGCGTAGAGAGCACCGGGGAGCTGTTTTTT	CASSVESTGELFF
-	13	TRBV19	-	TRBJ1-1	TGTGCCAGTAGTATTCTAGAGAACACTGAAGCTTTCTTT	CASSILENTEAFF
-	14	TRBV12-5	TRBD1	TRBJ1-2	TGTGCTAGTGGTTGGGGCAGGGGGCCCTATGGCTACACCTTC	CASGWGRGPYGYTF
once	18	TRBV28	TRBD2	TRBJ2-5	TGTGCCAGCAGTCTGCGGATAATGGGACTAGCGGGCGTGGAGACCCAGTACTTC	CASSLRIMGLAGVETQYF
-	16	TRBV11-3	-	TRBJ1-1	TGTGCCAGCAGCCCATGGGCAGGGTATGCGAACACTGAAGCTTTCTTT	CASSPWAGYANTEAFF
once	11	TRBV7-9	-	TRBJ2-5	TGTGCCAGCAGCCTACAAGAGACCCAGTACTTC	CASSLQETQYF
-	18	TRBV4-1	TRBD2	TRBJ2-3	TGCGCCAGCAGCCCCTCCTTGTTTAGCGGGGGGGCTGCAGATACGCAGTATTTT	CASSPSLFSGGAADTQYF
-	12	TRBV6-6	-	TRBJ2-1	TGTGCCAGCAACCAAGAGGTCAATGAGCAGTTCTTC	CASNQEVNEQFF
-	15	TRBV13	-	TRBJ2-1	TGTGCCAGCGTAGGTGAGGGGGGGGCCTACAATGAGCAGTTCTTC	CASVGEGGAYNEQFF
-	15	TRBV25-1	-	TRBJ1-5	TGTGCCAGCAGTGAATCAACAGGGTCACGGCAGCCCCAGCATTTT	CASSESTGSRQPQHF
-	17	TRBV4-2	-	TRBJ2-3	TGTGCCAGCAGCCTAAAAGCGGGGACACCGATCACAGATACGCAGTATTTT	CASSLKAGTPITDTQYF
few	14	TRBV13	TRBD1	TRBJ2-3	TGTGCCAGCAGCTTAGGGACAGGGGCGGATACGCAGTATTTT	CASSLGTGADTQYF
-	15	TRBV5-8	-	TRBJ2-3	TGTGCCAGCAGCTTGCCCGGCGGGGGCACAGATACGCAGTATTTT	CASSLPGGGTDTQYF
few	13	TRBV4-1	-	TRBJ1-4	TGCGCCAGCAGCACAAGATTGAATGAAAAACTGTTTTTT	CASSTRLNEKLFF
-	15	TRBV19	TRBD2	TRBJ2-7	TGTGCCAGTAGTATTTATACGGGAGGCACCTACGAGCAGTACTTC	CASSIYTGGTYEQYF
once	21	TRBV9	TRBD2	TRBJ2-3	TGTGCCAGCAGCGTCCCAATCACCACTAGCGGGGGGGCCATGAGGACAGATACGCAGTATTTT	CASSVPITTSGGAMRTDTQYF
-	15	TRBV6-6	TRBD2	TRBJ2-3	TGTGCCAGTTCAAAGTCGGGAGGGAACACAGATACGCAGTATTTT	CASSKSGGNTDTQYF
-	18	TRBV7-6	TRBD2	TRBJ2-1	TGTGCCAGCAGCCCCTCGGTGCTAGCGGGAAGCTCCTACAATGAGCAGTTCTTC	CASSPSVLAGSSYNEQFF
-	18	TRBV11-2	TRBD1	TRBJ1-2	TGTGCCAGCAGCAGGCCTAGACAGGGCCACCGCGTTAACTATGGCTACACCTTC	CASSRPRQGHRVNYGYTF
-	16	TRBV7-9	-	TRBJ2-1	TGTGCCAGCAGCCTAACCACGCCGCTCTCCTACAATGAGCAGTTCTTC	CASSLTTPLSYNEQFF
-	16	TRBV7-2	TRBD2	TRBJ2-5	TGTGCCAGCAGCTTAATACCGGGACTAGCGACGGAGACCCAGTACTTC	CASSLIPGLATETQYF
-	15	TRBV6-5	-	TRBJ2-2	TGTGCCAGCAGTTACGATACAGGTCACGCCGGGGAGCTGTTTTTT	CASSYDTGHAGELFF
-	14	TRBV27	TRBD1	TRBJ1-2	TGTGCCAGCAGGCCCGGGACAGGGGCGTCGGGCTACACCTTC	CASRPGTGASGYTF
-	16	TRBV28	TRBD2	TRBJ2-7	TGTGCCAGCAGTCTCCCGACTAGCGGGAGGGTTAACGAGCAGTACTTC	CASSLPTSGRVNEQYF
-	15	TRBV25-1	TRBD1	TRBJ1-2	TGTGCCAGCAGTGAGGGGACAGCAGCTAACTATGGCTACACCTTC	CASSEGTAANYGYTF
-	15	TRBV15	TRBD1	TRBJ2-1	TGTGCCACCAGCAGACACCGACAGGGTTGGGATGAGCAGTTCTTC	CATSRHRQGWDEQFF
-	14	TRBV6-1	-	TRBJ1-2	TGTGCCAGCAGATTCGGTGAGGGTACCTATGGCTACACCTTC	CASRFGEGTYGYTF
-	15	TRBV29-1	-	TRBJ1-2	TGCAGCGTCGGACTGGGACACCAGGGGATCTATGGCTACACCTTC	CSVGLGHQGIYGYTF
-	16	TRBV11-3	TRBD2	TRBJ2-1	TGTGCCAGCAGTCTCCTAGCGGGGCCGCGCGTTAATGAGCAGTTCTTC	CASSLLAGPRVNEQFF
-	13	TRBV28	TRBD1	TRBJ1-3	TGTGCCAGCATCCAGGGGGCTGGAAACACCATATATTTT	CASIQGAGNTIYF